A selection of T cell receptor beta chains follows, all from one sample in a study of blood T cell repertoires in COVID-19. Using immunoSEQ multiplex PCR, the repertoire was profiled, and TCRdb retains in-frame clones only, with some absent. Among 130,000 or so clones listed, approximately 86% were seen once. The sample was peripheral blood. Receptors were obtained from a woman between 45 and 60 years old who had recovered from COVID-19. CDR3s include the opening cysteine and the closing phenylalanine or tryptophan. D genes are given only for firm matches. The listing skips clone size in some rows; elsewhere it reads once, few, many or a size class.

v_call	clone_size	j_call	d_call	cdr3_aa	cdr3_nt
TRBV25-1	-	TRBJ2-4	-	CASSELGGQGGIQYF	TGTGCCAGCAGTGAATTAGGGGGTCAGGGCGGGATTCAGTACTTC
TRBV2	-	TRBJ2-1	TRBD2	CASSPRRGGPGNEQFF	TGTGCCAGCAGCCCCCGGCGCGGGGGGCCTGGAAATGAGCAGTTCTTC
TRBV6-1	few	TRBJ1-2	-	CASSEGLDGYYGYTF	TGTGCCAGCAGTGAAGGCCTAGACGGGTACTATGGCTACACCTTC
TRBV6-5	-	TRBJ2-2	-	CASREERAGTGELFF	TGTGCCAGCAGAGAGGAGAGGGCCGGCACCGGGGAGCTGTTTTTT
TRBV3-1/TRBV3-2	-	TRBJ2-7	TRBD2	CASSLHSGGLKYF	TGTGCCAGCAGCCTTCATAGCGGGGGACTAAAGTACTTC
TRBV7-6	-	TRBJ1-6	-	CASSLATPGRSPLHF	TGTGCCAGCAGCTTAGCTACCCCCGGTCGGTCACCCCTCCACTTT
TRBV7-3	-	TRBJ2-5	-	CASSIVSQETQYF	TGTGCCAGCAGCATAGTCTCTCAAGAGACCCAGTACTTC
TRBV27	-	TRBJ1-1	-	CASSLSRGGLNTEAFF	TGTGCCAGCAGTTTATCGAGAGGGGGTCTGAACACTGAAGCTTTCTTT
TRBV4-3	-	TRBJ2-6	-	CASSQVSGSSGANVLTF	TGCGCCAGCAGCCAAGTCTCCGGGAGCTCTGGGGCCAACGTCCTGACTTTC
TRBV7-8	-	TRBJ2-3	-	CASSARRGGYTDTQYF	TGTGCCAGCAGCGCTCGTCGGGGAGGCTACACAGATACGCAGTATTTT
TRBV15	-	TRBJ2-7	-	CATSRVQGSEQYF	TGTGCCACCAGCAGAGTCCAGGGGAGCGAGCAGTACTTC
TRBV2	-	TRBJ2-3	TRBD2	CASSAWGGSTDTQYF	TGTGCCAGCAGCGCCTGGGGGGGGAGCACAGATACGCAGTATTTT
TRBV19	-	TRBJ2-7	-	CASSIGDLGGEQYF	TGTGCCAGTAGTATAGGGGATTTGGGGGGCGAGCAGTACTTC
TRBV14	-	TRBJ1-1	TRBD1	CASSAQGQKNTEAFF	TGTGCCAGCAGCGCCCAGGGACAGAAGAACACTGAAGCTTTCTTT
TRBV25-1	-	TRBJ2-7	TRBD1	CASSDPGQGYEQYF	TGTGCCAGCAGTGATCCGGGACAGGGCTACGAGCAGTACTTC
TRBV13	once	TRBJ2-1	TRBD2	CASSLVAGVIGEQFF	TGTGCCAGCAGCTTAGTTGCGGGAGTCATTGGTGAGCAGTTCTTC
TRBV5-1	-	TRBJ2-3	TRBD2	CASSWAGADTQYF	TGCGCCAGCAGCTGGGCGGGGGCAGATACGCAGTATTTT
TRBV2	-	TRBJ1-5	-	CASSSGSNQPQHF	TGTGCCAGCAGTTCCGGGAGCAATCAGCCCCAGCATTTT
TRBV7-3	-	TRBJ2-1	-	CASSLNVAVSSYNEQFF	TGTGCCAGCAGCTTAAACGTAGCCGTGAGCTCCTACAATGAGCAGTTCTTC
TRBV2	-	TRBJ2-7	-	CASSETQDEQYF	TGTGCCAGCAGTGAAACCCAGGACGAGCAGTACTTC
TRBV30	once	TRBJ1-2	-	CAWRGEANYGYTF	TGTGCCTGGAGAGGGGAGGCTAACTATGGCTACACCTTC
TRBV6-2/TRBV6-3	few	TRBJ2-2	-	CASSGSFAGELFF	TGTGCCAGCAGTGGCAGTTTCGCCGGGGAGCTGTTTTTT
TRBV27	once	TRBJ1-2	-	CASRRGNYGYTF	TGTGCCAGCCGGCGGGGTAACTATGGCTACACCTTC
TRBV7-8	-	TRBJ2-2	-	CASSALRGTNTGELFF	TGTGCCAGCAGCGCCCTTCGCGGGACGAACACCGGGGAGCTGTTTTTT
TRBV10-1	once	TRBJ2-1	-	CASREASHLNNEQFF	TGCGCCAGCAGAGAGGCAAGTCACTTAAACAATGAGCAGTTCTTC
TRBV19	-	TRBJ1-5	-	CASYPGGNQPQHF	TGTGCCTCATATCCCGGAGGCAATCAGCCCCAGCATTTT
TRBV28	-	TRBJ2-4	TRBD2	CASSRGLAGRLAKNIQYF	TGTGCCAGCAGCCGCGGACTAGCGGGAAGACTGGCCAAAAACATTCAGTACTTC